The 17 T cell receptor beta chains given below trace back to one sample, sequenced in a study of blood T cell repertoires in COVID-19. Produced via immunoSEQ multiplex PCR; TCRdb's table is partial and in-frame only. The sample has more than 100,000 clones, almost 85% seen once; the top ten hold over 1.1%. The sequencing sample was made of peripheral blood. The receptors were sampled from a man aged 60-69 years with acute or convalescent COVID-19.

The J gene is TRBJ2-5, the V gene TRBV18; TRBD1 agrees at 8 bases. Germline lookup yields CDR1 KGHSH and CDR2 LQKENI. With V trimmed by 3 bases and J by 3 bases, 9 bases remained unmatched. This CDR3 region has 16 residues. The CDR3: CASSPRRQGYEETQYF. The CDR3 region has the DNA TGTGCCAGCTCACCGAGGCGACAGGGGTACGAAGAGACCCAGTACTTC.

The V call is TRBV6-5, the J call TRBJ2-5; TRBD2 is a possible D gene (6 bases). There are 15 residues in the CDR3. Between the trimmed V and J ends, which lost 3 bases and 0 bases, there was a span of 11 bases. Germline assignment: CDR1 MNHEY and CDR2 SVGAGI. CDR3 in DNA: TGTGCCAGCAGTTATTTAGCGGAGTACCAAGAGACCCAGTACTTC. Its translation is CASSYLAEYQETQYF.

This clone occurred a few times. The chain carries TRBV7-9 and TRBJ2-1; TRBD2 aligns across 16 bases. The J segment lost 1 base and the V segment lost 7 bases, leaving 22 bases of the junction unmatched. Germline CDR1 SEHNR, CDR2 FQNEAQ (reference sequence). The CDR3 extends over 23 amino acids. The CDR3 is CASTSRLQPGTSGRAGSYNEQFF. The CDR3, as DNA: TGTGCCAGCACCTCACGGCTCCAGCCCGGGACTAGCGGGAGGGCCGGATCCTACAATGAGCAGTTCTTC.

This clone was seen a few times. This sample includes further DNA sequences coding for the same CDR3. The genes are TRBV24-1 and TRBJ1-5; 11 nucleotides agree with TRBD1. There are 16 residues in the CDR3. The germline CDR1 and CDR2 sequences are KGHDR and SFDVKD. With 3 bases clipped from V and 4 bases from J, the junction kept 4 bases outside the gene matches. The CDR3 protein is CATSDPGTGGNQPQHF. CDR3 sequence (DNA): TGTGCCACCAGTGATCCCGGGACAGGGGGGAATCAGCCCCAGCATTTT.

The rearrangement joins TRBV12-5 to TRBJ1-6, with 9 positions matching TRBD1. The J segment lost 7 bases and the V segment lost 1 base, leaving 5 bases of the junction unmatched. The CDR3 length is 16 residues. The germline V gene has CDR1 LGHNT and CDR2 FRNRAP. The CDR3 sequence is CASGLAPGQGNSPLHF. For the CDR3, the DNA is TGTGCTAGTGGTTTGGCCCCGGGACAGGGAAATTCACCCCTCCACTTT.

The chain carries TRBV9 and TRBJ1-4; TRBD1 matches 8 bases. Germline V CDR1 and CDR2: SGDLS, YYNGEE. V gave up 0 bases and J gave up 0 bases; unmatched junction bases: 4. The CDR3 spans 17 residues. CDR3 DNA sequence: TGTGCCAGCAGCGTAGCTGGGACAGGCTCAACTAATGAAAAACTGTTTTTT. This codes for CASSVAGTGSTNEKLFF.

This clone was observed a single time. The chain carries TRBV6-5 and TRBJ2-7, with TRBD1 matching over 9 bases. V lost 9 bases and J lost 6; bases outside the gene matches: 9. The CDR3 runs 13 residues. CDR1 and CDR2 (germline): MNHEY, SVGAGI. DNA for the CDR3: TGTGCCAGTAACAGGGGGCGCCTTGGCGAGCAGTACTTC. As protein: CASNRGRLGEQYF.

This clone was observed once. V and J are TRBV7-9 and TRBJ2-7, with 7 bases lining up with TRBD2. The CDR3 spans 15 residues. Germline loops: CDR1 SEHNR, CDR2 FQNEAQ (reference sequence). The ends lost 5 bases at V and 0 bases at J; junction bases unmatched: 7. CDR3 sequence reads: CASSPSGMASYEQYF. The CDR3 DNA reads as TGTGCCAGCAGCCCAAGCGGGATGGCCTCCTACGAGCAGTACTTC.

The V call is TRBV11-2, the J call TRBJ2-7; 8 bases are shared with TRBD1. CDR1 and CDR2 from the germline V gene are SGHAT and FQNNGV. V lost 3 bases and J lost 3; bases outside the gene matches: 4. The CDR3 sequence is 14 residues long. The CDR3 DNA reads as TGTGCCAGCAGCTTCGGACAGGGTAGCTACGAGCAGTACTTC. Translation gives CASSFGQGSYEQYF.

The DNA of the CDR3 is TGTGCCAGCAGCCCGGACAGGGGGCACCAGCCCCAGCATTTT. It encodes CASSPDRGHQPQHF. This chain links TRBV6-4 with TRBJ1-5, with 11 bases matching TRBD1. This CDR3 spans 14 amino acids. The V gene end was trimmed by 6 bases and the J gene end by 7 bases; junction bases not matched to a gene: 5. CDR1 is MRHNA and CDR2 is SNTAGT in the germline V gene.

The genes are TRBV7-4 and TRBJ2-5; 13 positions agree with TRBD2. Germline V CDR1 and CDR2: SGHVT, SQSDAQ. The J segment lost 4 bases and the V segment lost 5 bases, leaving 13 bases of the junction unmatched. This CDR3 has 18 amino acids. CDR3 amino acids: CASSQLRTSGGDRETQYF. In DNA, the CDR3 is TGTGCCAGCAGCCAATTACGAACTAGCGGGGGGGATAGAGAGACCCAGTACTTC.

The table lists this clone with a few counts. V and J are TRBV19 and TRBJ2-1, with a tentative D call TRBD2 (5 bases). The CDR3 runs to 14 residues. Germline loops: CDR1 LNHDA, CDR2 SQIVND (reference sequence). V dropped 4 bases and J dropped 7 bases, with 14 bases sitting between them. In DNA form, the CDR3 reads TGTGCCAGTAGTACCGGGAAAACGACGAATGAGCAGTTCTTC. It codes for CASSTGKTTNEQFF. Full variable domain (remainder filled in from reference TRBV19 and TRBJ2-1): DGGITQSPKYLFRKEGQNVTLSCEQNLNHDAMYWYRQDPGQGLRLIYYSQIVNDFQKGDIAEGYSVSREKKESFPLTVTSAQKNPTAFYLCASSTGKTTNEQFFGPGTRLTVL.

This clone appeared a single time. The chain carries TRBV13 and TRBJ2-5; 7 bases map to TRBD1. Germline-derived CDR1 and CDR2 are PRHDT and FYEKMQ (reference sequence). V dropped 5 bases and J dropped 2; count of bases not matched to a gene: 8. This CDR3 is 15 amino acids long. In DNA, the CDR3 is TGTGCCAGCAGCATTAAGTCGGGACAGCAAGAGACCCAGTACTTC. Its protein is CASSIKSGQQETQYF. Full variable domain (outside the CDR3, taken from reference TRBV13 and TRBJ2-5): AAGVIQSPRHLIKEKRETATLKCYPIPRHDTVYWYQQGPGQDPQFLISFYEKMQSDKGSIPDRFSAQQFSDYHSELNMSSLELGDSALYFCASSIKSGQQETQYFGPGTRLLVL.

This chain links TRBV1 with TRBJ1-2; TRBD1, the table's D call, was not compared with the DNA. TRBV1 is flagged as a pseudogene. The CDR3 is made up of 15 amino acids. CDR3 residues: CTSRPRDRGDYGYTF. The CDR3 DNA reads TGCACCAGCCGCCCCCGGGACAGGGGAGACTATGGCTACACCTTC.

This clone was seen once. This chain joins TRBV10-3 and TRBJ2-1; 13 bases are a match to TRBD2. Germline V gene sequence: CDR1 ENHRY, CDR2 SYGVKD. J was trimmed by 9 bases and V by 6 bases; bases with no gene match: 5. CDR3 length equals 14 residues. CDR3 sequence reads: CAIRPGLAGTEQFF. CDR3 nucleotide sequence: TGTGCCATCAGGCCGGGACTAGCGGGGACTGAGCAGTTCTTC.

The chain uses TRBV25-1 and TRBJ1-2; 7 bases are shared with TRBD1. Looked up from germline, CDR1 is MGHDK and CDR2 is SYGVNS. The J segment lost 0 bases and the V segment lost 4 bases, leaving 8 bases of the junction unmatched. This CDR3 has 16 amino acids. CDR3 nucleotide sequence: TGTGCCAGCAGTGCCCGAGAAGGGACAGCTAACTATGGCTACACCTTC. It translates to CASSAREGTANYGYTF.

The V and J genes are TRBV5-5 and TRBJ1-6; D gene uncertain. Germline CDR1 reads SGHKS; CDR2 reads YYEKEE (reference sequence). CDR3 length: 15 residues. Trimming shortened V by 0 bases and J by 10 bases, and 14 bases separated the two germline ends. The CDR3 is CASSLGVSEGSPLHF. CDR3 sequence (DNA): TGTGCCAGCAGCTTGGGGGTTTCGGAGGGATCACCCCTCCACTTT.